The 26 T cell receptor beta chains reported below all come from one sample, sequenced in a study of CD8+ T cells in alopecia areata. Extracted RNA was reverse transcribed into cDNA, the sequencing template. The repertoire was sequenced with immunoSEQ multiplex PCR; TCRdb's copy has only in-frame clones and lacks some. This sample has 140,000 to 150,000 clones, with around 62% found just once. Sequences were obtained from CD8+ T cells sorted from blood. These receptors were taken from a human donor in good health.

This clone was picked up a small number of times. J is TRBJ1-2 and V is TRBV29-1, with 10 positions matching TRBD1. The CDR3 length is 15 residues. The V gene end was trimmed by 3 bases and the J gene end by 6 bases; junction bases not matched to a gene: 10. Germline V gene lookup returns CDR1 SQVTM and CDR2 ANQGSEA. The CDR3 loop reads CSVEDSGTGDDGYTF. Here the CDR3 DNA reads TGCAGCGTTGAGGACTCCGGGACAGGGGACGATGGCTACACCTTC.

This sequence joins TRBV6-6 and TRBJ2-3; D is possibly TRBD2 (6 bases). This CDR3 has 13 amino acids. Germline V gene data show CDR1 as MNHNY and CDR2 as SVGAGI (reference sequence). V was clipped by 7 bases and J by 2 bases, with 10 bases between them. DNA of the CDR3: TGTGCCAGCACCTTAGCGGTCACAGATACGCAGTATTTT. Translating gives CASTLAVTDTQYF.

J is TRBJ2-7 and V is TRBV19; 8 bases are a match to TRBD1. Germline V gene lookup returns CDR1 LNHDA and CDR2 SQIVND (reference sequence). This CDR3 spans 15 amino acids. Germline trimming cut 5 bases from V and 0 bases from J; bases unmatched to any gene: 6. The CDR3 protein is CASSWKQGVSYEQYF. The CDR3 DNA reads as TGTGCCAGTAGTTGGAAACAGGGGGTCTCCTACGAGCAGTACTTC. Using reference TRBV19 and TRBJ2-7 for the parts outside the CDR3, the full variable domain is DGGITQSPKYLFRKEGQNVTLSCEQNLNHDAMYWYRQDPGQGLRLIYYSQIVNDFQKGDIAEGYSVSREKKESFPLTVTSAQKNPTAFYLCASSWKQGVSYEQYFGPGTRLTVT.

In this sample, this clone turned up a few times. V gene TRBV2 combines with J gene TRBJ2-7, with 8 bases aligning to TRBD1. The CDR3 extends over 13 amino acids. V gave up 6 bases and J gave up 7 bases; unmatched junction bases: 8. The germline V gene has CDR1 SNHLY and CDR2 FYNNEI. The DNA for the CDR3 is TGTGCCAGCAGGCTGCAGGGGGCTAGGGAGCAGTACTTC. This codes for CASRLQGAREQYF.

The chain joins TRBV27 to TRBJ1-4; TRBD1 matches 7 bases. There are 14 residues in the CDR3. Trimming removed 5 bases from V and 8 bases from J; junction bases left unmatched: 8. Per germline, CDR1 MNHEY and CDR2 SMNVEV (reference sequence). CDR3 bases: TGTGCCAGCAGTAGCGACAGGGTGGGCGAAAAACTGTTTTTT. The encoded protein is CASSSDRVGEKLFF. Complete variable domain (other parts from reference TRBV27 and TRBJ1-4): EAQVTQNPRYLITVTGKKLTVTCSQNMNHEYMSWYRQDPGLGLRQIYYSMNVEVTDKGDVPEGYKVSRKEKRNFPLILESPSPNQTSLYFCASSSDRVGEKLFFGSGTQLSVL.

This clone was observed a few times. The CDR3 DNA is TGCAGCGTTGGTCCCGGGTATGGCTACACCTTC. This codes for CSVGPGYGYTF. V usage is TRBV29-1 and J usage is TRBJ1-2; D gene ambiguous. The CDR3 consists of 11 residues. The V gene's germline CDR1 is SQVTM and CDR2 ANQGSEA. The ends were cut back, 4 bases at V and 5 bases at J, with 8 bases in the middle.

The CDR3 protein is CASSQVGTAHNEQFF. The CDR3 nucleotides read TGTGCCAGCAGCCAAGTAGGGACTGCTCACAATGAGCAGTTCTTC. This chain connects TRBV4-2 to TRBJ2-1; possible D gene TRBD2, 6 bases. Germline CDR1 and CDR2: LGHNA and YNFKEQ. Trimming stripped 1 base from V and 5 bases from J, with 12 bases between. The CDR3 is made up of 15 amino acids.

The V call is TRBV5-6, the J call TRBJ2-7, with 9 bases aligning to TRBD2. V lost 2 bases, J lost 0 bases, and 9 bases stayed unmatched. The germline V gene has CDR1 SGHDT and CDR2 YYEEEE. The CDR3 extends over 17 amino acids. The CDR3 region is CASSFPLAGKSSYEQYF. CDR3 DNA: TGTGCCAGCAGCTTCCCCCTAGCGGGAAAGAGCTCCTACGAGCAGTACTTC.

A few counts support this clone. This rearrangement joins TRBV12-2 to TRBJ2-1; whether TRBD2, the table's D call, matches the DNA was not checked. TRBV12-2 is a listed pseudogene. The CDR3 has 14 amino acids. The CDR3 sequence is CASRQRLRNNEQFF. The CDR3 DNA reads TGTGCAAGTCGCCAACGACTAAGGAACAATGAGCAGTTCTTC.

The rearrangement links TRBV29-1 to TRBJ2-7, with D perhaps matching TRBD2 (5 bases). The CDR3 is 13 residues long. Germline V lookup: CDR1 SQVTM, CDR2 ANQGSEA. Between the trimmed V and J ends, which lost 6 bases and 0 bases, there was a span of 12 bases. The CDR3 spells CSVDTGNSYEQYF. The CDR3 DNA follows: TGCAGCGTGGATACCGGGAACTCCTACGAGCAGTACTTC.

The chain couples TRBV7-8 to TRBJ2-5; the D gene is possibly TRBD1 (5 bases). Per germline, CDR1 SGHVS and CDR2 FQNEAQ. V was pared by 1 base and J by 3 bases, with 27 bases between. The CDR3 totals 20 residues. CDR3 amino acids: CASSLVSISYAAGSEETQYF. The CDR3 DNA follows: TGTGCCAGCAGCTTAGTTAGTATCAGTTATGCGGCAGGGTCAGAAGAGACCCAGTACTTC.

This chain uses TRBV29-1 with TRBJ2-1, with D perhaps TRBD1 (5 bases). This CDR3 has 13 amino acids. The V gene lost 3 bases and the J gene lost 2 bases, with 8 bases spanning the gap. CDR1 is SQVTM, CDR2 ANQGSEA, per germline. CDR3 DNA: TGCAGCGTTGAGGAAGGGGCCTACAATGAGCAGTTCTTC. It encodes CSVEEGAYNEQFF.

This chain uses TRBV29-1 with TRBJ2-7; TRBD2 matches at 7 bases. V trimming: 3 bases; J trimming: 6 bases; junction bases outside the gene matches: 11. There are 14 residues in the CDR3. The germline V gene has CDR1 SQVTM and CDR2 ANQGSEA. This chain's CDR3 is CSVDAGAGPGEQYF. DNA for the CDR3: TGCAGCGTTGACGCGGGAGCGGGACCGGGCGAGCAGTACTTC.

The V call is TRBV5-6, the J call TRBJ2-1, with D perhaps TRBD1 or TRBD2 (5 bases each). CDR1 is SGHDT and CDR2 is YYEEEE in the germline V gene. The germline V and J ends were trimmed by 4 bases and 5 bases, with 16 bases remaining between them. The CDR3 sequence is 15 residues long. DNA for the CDR3: TGTGCCAGCAGCCGCCATTGGGACGGCAACAATGAGCAGTTCTTC. Translated: CASSRHWDGNNEQFF.

The chain employs TRBV29-1 and TRBJ1-3; 7 nucleotides align to TRBD1. The ends lost 6 bases at V and 4 bases at J; junction bases unmatched: 3. CDR3 size: 12 residues. The germline V gene encodes CDR1 SQVTM and CDR2 ANQGSEA. Here the CDR3 reads CSVPGQGNTIYF. The CDR3 DNA reads TGCAGCGTCCCGGGACAGGGAAACACCATATATTTT. The entire variable domain, with the rest obtained from reference TRBV29-1 and TRBJ1-3, is as follows: SAVISQKPSRDICQRGTSLTIQCQVDSQVTMMFWYRQQPGQSLTLIATANQGSEATYESGFVIDKFPISRPNLTFSTLTVSNMSPEDSSIYLCSVPGQGNTIYFGEGSWLTVV.

The chain is built from TRBV4-2 and TRBJ2-7; D is perhaps TRBD1 or TRBD2 (6 bases each). V lost 1 base to trimming and J lost 7 bases, with 11 bases between them. Germline V gene data show CDR1 as LGHNA and CDR2 as YNFKEQ. This CDR3 has 13 residues. The CDR3 DNA reads as TGTGCCAGCAGCCAAGGCGGAGGGGGAGAGCAGTACTTC. Translation: CASSQGGGGEQYF.

The V and J genes are TRBV15 and TRBJ2-6, with 7 bases lining up with TRBD1. With V trimmed by 0 bases and J by 0 bases, 5 bases remained unmatched. The CDR3 runs to 18 residues. The V gene's germline CDR1 is LNHNV and CDR2 YYDKDF (reference sequence). The CDR3 loop is CATSRDADRSSGANVLTF. In DNA form, the CDR3 reads TGTGCCACCAGCAGAGATGCGGACAGGAGCTCTGGGGCCAACGTCCTGACTTTC.

This clone was detected only a few times. The chain's CDR3 is CSVGGTGDYEQYF. CDR3 nucleotide sequence: TGCAGCGTTGGGGGGACAGGGGACTACGAGCAGTACTTC. The V gene is TRBV29-1, the J gene TRBJ2-7, with 10 bases fitting TRBD1. The V gene end was trimmed by 4 bases and the J gene end by 3 bases; junction bases not matched to a gene: 3. This CDR3 has 13 amino acids. The V gene's germline CDR1 is SQVTM and CDR2 ANQGSEA.

The chain recombines TRBV7-9 with TRBJ2-2; D tentatively reads TRBD1 or TRBD2 (5 bases each). Looked up from germline, CDR1 is SEHNR and CDR2 is FQNEAQ (reference sequence). V lost 5 bases, J lost 3 bases, and 13 bases lay in between. The CDR3 contains 15 residues. The CDR3 protein is CASSPTGPYTGELFF. CDR3 nucleotides: TGTGCCAGCAGCCCGACGGGACCCTACACCGGGGAGCTGTTTTTT.

V is TRBV5-1 and J is TRBJ1-1; no firm D call. The V and J ends lost 0 bases and 8 bases respectively, with 17 bases between them. The CDR3 spans 15 residues. CDR1 and CDR2 (germline): SGHRS, YFSETQ. CDR3 DNA sequence: TGCGCCAGCAGCTTGGTCAGCTTCTGGGGAGGAGAAGCTTTCTTT. Translating it yields CASSLVSFWGGEAFF.

The chain joins TRBV5-6 to TRBJ1-1; no reliable D call. Trimming stripped 2 bases from V and 8 bases from J, with 7 bases between. CDR1 and CDR2 (germline): SGHDT, YYEEEE. The CDR3 sequence is 11 residues long. The CDR3 DNA follows: TGTGCCAGCAGCTTAAACAGCGAAGCTTTCTTT. This sequence encodes CASSLNSEAFF.

This clone has more than one count but fewer than ten. The chain uses TRBV7-9 and TRBJ2-7; D might be TRBD1 (5 bases). The CDR3 is made up of 11 amino acids. CDR1 and CDR2 from the germline V gene are SEHNR and FQNEAQ (reference sequence). The ends were cut back, 9 bases at V and 3 bases at J, with 9 bases in the middle. CDR3 amino acids: CASGAYYEQYF. The CDR3 DNA reads TGTGCCAGTGGGGCCTACTACGAGCAGTACTTC.

Worth noting for this clone: This sequence is one base from a far larger clone and is likely a read error. J is TRBJ1-4 and V is TRBV6-5; D might be TRBD1 (5 bases). V was trimmed by 6 bases and J by 5 bases, leaving 13 bases between them. CDR3 length equals 14 residues. Germline V gives CDR1 MNHEY, CDR2 SVGAGI. The CDR3, as DNA: TGTGCCAGCAGCTCGCGACAGAAGAATGAAAAACTGTTTTTT. It specifies CASSSRQKNEKLFF.

The chain joins TRBV30 to TRBJ2-1; the D gene is possibly TRBD2 (5 bases). The V and J ends lost 1 base and 6 bases respectively, with 10 bases between them. This CDR3 has 13 residues. Looked up from germline, CDR1 is GTSNPN and CDR2 is SVGIG (reference sequence). The chain's CDR3 is CAWSGTAFNEQFF. The CDR3 DNA reads as TGTGCCTGGAGTGGGACTGCGTTCAATGAGCAGTTCTTC.

This clone was seen a few times. The chain links TRBV28 to TRBJ1-1, with unresolved D. Trimming left V 6 bases short and J 4 bases short, with 6 bases between. Germline CDR1 reads MDHEN; CDR2 reads SYDVKM. This CDR3 has 11 residues. CDR3 sequence (DNA): TGTGCCAGCAGGGGAGGCACTGAAGCTTTCTTT. Translated, it gives CASRGGTEAFF.

The chain employs TRBV6-5 and TRBJ1-5, with a possible D match to TRBD1 (5 bases). Germline values: CDR1 MNHEY, CDR2 SVGAGI. Deletions cut 5 bases from V and 4 bases from J, with 15 bases between. There are 15 residues in the CDR3. The CDR3 DNA reads as TGTGCCAGCAGTCCGAACACCCCAGGGAATCAGCCCCAGCATTTT. Amino acids: CASSPNTPGNQPQHF.